These T cell receptor beta chains were read from a single sample in a study of cytomegalovirus exposure and HLA in healthy donors. Some clones are missing from TCRdb's copy, which holds only in-frame ones; the method was immunoSEQ multiplex PCR. The table has about 190,000 clones, about 87% seen once. The sequenced material came from PBMCs. The receptors stem from a man aged 25-45 years in good health and CMV-seronegative. Each CDR3 is given with its conserved first and last residue. D genes are given only for firm matches. Not every row has a clone size; where given, it reads once, few, many or a size class.

V	D	size	J	DNA	CDR3
TRBV5-4	TRBD1	-	TRBJ1-2	TGTGCCAGCAGCCTGAGGGGGCCAGGGATTGGCTACACCTTC	CASSLRGPGIGYTF
TRBV2	-	-	TRBJ1-2	TGTGCCAGCAGGGATGACAGTCGTTATGGCTACACCTTC	CASRDDSRYGYTF
TRBV19	-	-	TRBJ1-2	TGTGCCAGTCACCCCCTACAGGGAATAGAAGGCTACACCTTC	CASHPLQGIEGYTF
TRBV6-1	-	-	TRBJ2-5	TGTGCCAGCAGTGATTTCCGGGAACCCCAAGAGACCCAGTACTTC	CASSDFREPQETQYF
TRBV7-8	-	once	TRBJ2-2	TGTGCCAGCAGCTTAGACGGGACGAACACCGGGGAGCTGTTTTTT	CASSLDGTNTGELFF
TRBV30	TRBD1	-	TRBJ1-4	TGTGCCCGCGGGACAGTGGGTGAAAAACTGTTTTTT	CARGTVGEKLFF
TRBV7-9	-	-	TRBJ2-1	TGTGCCAGCAGCTCGGAGTACAATGAGCAGTTCTTC	CASSSEYNEQFF
TRBV11-1	TRBD2	-	TRBJ2-7	TGTGCCAGCAGTTCCGGGACTAGCGGGTACTCCTACGAGCAGTACTTC	CASSSGTSGYSYEQYF
TRBV6-5	TRBD2	once	TRBJ2-7	TGTGCCAGCAGTTACGTACCGGGGGGCTCCTACGAGCAGTACTTC	CASSYVPGGSYEQYF
TRBV9	-	-	TRBJ1-1	TGTGCCAGCGAGGGCCTGAACACTGAAGCTTTCTTT	CASEGLNTEAFF
TRBV28	TRBD1	-	TRBJ1-3	TGTGCCAGCACCGAGTTACCAGGGGGTTCTGGAAACACCATATATTTT	CASTELPGGSGNTIYF
TRBV27	-	few	TRBJ2-7	TGTGCCAGCAGTTTGATTGGCCGCTACGAGCAGTACTTC	CASSLIGRYEQYF
TRBV4-1	TRBD1	-	TRBJ1-6	TGCGCCAGCAGCCAAGATGGACAGGGGGTTCGTCTAGGTTCACCCCTCCACTTT	CASSQDGQGVRLGSPLHF
TRBV5-1	TRBD2	few	TRBJ2-7	TGCGCCAGCAGCTTAGCGGGAAGGGCGGACGAGCAGTACTTC	CASSLAGRADEQYF
TRBV28	-	-	TRBJ1-5	TGTGCCAGCAGGCGGGGGACAAGGGGGTATCAGCCCCAGCATTTT	CASRRGTRGYQPQHF
TRBV28	TRBD2	few	TRBJ2-4	TGTGCCAGCAGTTTACCCCTAGCGGGCGTAGGCATTCAGTACTTC	CASSLPLAGVGIQYF
TRBV5-4	-	few	TRBJ1-2	TGTGCCAGCAGCCAAGAAGTCGGATATGCGGTTGAGGACTATGGCTACACCTTC	CASSQEVGYAVEDYGYTF
TRBV7-8	TRBD2	-	TRBJ2-3	TGTGCCAGCAGCTTAGCGCACGACTCATGGACTAGCGGGGTAACAGATACGCAGTATTTT	CASSLAHDSWTSGVTDTQYF
TRBV23-1	TRBD1	-	TRBJ2-4	TGCGCCAGCAGTCGGGGTCTTGGACAGGGGCTACTTTTAGCCAAAAACATTCAGTACTTC	CASSRGLGQGLLLAKNIQYF
TRBV29-1	TRBD1	-	TRBJ1-1	TGCAGCGTTGGAGACCCTCTACAGGGGGGCACTGAAGCTTTCTTT	CSVGDPLQGGTEAFF
TRBV2	-	-	TRBJ2-7	TGTGCCAGCAGGCGAAGCGGTCCTTACGAGCAGTACTTC	CASRRSGPYEQYF
TRBV2	TRBD2	-	TRBJ2-1	TGTGCCAGCAGTCCCAGCGGGGGGGCAAGCAATGAGCAGTTCTTC	CASSPSGGASNEQFF
TRBV11-2	-	few	TRBJ1-6	TGTGCCAGCAGCTTAGGGCGCGCCCAGGGTAATTCACCCCTCCACTTT	CASSLGRAQGNSPLHF
TRBV7-9	-	-	TRBJ2-5	TGTGCCAGCAGCTTAGCCGGACAGTCTCAAGAGACCCAGTACTTC	CASSLAGQSQETQYF
TRBV5-1	TRBD1	-	TRBJ2-2	TGCGCCAGTCAACCCCTGGGGGACAGGATCTTCCGGGGGCCCGGGGAGCTGTTTTTT	CASQPLGDRIFRGPGELFF
TRBV7-9	-	once	TRBJ2-7	TGTTCCAGCAGCCCTGGGACACCCGAGCAGTACTTC	CSSSPGTPEQYF
TRBV6-5	TRBD1	-	TRBJ2-2	TGTGCCAGCAGTTACGCGGCAGGGGGCGCCTCCGGGGAGCTGTTTTTT	CASSYAAGGASGELFF
TRBV7-9	-	once	TRBJ2-3	TGTGCCAGCAGCTTAATTGGTTCCAGAATGGCAGATACGCAGTATTTT	CASSLIGSRMADTQYF
TRBV4-2	-	once	TRBJ2-3	TGTGCCAGCAGCCAAGCGGTTACAGATACGCAGTATTTT	CASSQAVTDTQYF
TRBV7-6	TRBD1	-	TRBJ2-7	TGTGCCAGCAGCTCCTCGGCTAGACAGGGGACCTACGAGCAGTACTTC	CASSSSARQGTYEQYF
TRBV6-5	-	-	TRBJ2-1	TGTGCCAGCAGTTACGATACGACAGGTTATGAGCAGTTCTTC	CASSYDTTGYEQFF
TRBV25-1	TRBD1	few	TRBJ2-3	TGTGCCAGCAGTGGACAGGGGGTCACAGATACGCAGTATTTT	CASSGQGVTDTQYF
TRBV7-2	-	once	TRBJ1-2	TGTGCCAGCAGCTTATACCAGGTTAACTATGGCTACACCTTC	CASSLYQVNYGYTF
TRBV5-8	TRBD1	-	TRBJ2-2	TGTGCCAGCAGGTACAACAGGGGGACCAACACCGGGGAGCTGTTTTTT	CASRYNRGTNTGELFF
TRBV18	-	-	TRBJ2-7	TGTGCCAGCTCACCTTCTCCCTACGAGCAGTACTTC	CASSPSPYEQYF
TRBV19	-	once	TRBJ2-5	TGTGCCAGTAGTTTGCGGGACAGCCCTCGAGAGACCCAGTACTTC	CASSLRDSPRETQYF
TRBV19	-	-	TRBJ2-1	TGTGCCAGTAGTACGAAGGGGGGGGCCTACAATGAGCAGTTCTTC	CASSTKGGAYNEQFF
TRBV9	-	-	TRBJ1-5	TGTGCCAGCGGGGGCGGACGACAGCCCCAGCATTTT	CASGGGRQPQHF
TRBV12-5	TRBD1	-	TRBJ1-3	TGTGCTAGTGGGCCCTCCGGGACAGGGGGCACCATATATTTT	CASGPSGTGGTIYF
TRBV25-1	-	-	TRBJ2-3	TGTGCCAGCAGTGAAAGAGGCACAGATACGCAGTATTTT	CASSERGTDTQYF
TRBV7-9	-	-	TRBJ2-1	TGTGCCAGCAGCGGGCAGGTTAATGAGCAGTTCTTC	CASSGQVNEQFF
TRBV5-4	TRBD2	-	TRBJ2-1	TGTGCCAGCAGCTTGGCGGGGAGAGCGGGACGGGGTAATGAGCAGTTCTTC	CASSLAGRAGRGNEQFF
TRBV5-4	-	-	TRBJ1-2	TGTGCCAGCAGCCCAACTGCCACCTTTAACTATGGCTACACCTTC	CASSPTATFNYGYTF
TRBV19	TRBD1	-	TRBJ2-7	TGTGCCAGTAGTATCGGCTCAGGGGGCTCCTACTACGAGCAGTACTTC	CASSIGSGGSYYEQYF
TRBV25-1	TRBD2	-	TRBJ2-1	TGTGCCGTGAGCGGGGGCCACAATGAGCAGTTCTTC	CAVSGGHNEQFF
TRBV7-9	-	once	TRBJ2-2	TGTGCCGCGGTGAACACCGGGGAGCTGTTTTTT	CAAVNTGELFF
TRBV19	TRBD2	-	TRBJ2-5	TGTGCCAGTAGTATAGGCGGGAGAGGTTGGGAGACCCAGTACTTC	CASSIGGRGWETQYF
TRBV15	TRBD1	once	TRBJ2-7	TGTGCCACCAACAGGTGTCCGGACAGGGGCCCACCTTCCTACGAGCAGTACTTC	CATNRCPDRGPPSYEQYF
TRBV2	-	-	TRBJ1-2	TGTGCCAGCAGTCGGAGCGGAGGCTACACCTTC	CASSRSGGYTF
TRBV9	TRBD2	-	TRBJ2-5	TGTGCCAGCAGCGTAGGGGTCGGGGGGGTAAGAGAGACCCAGTACTTC	CASSVGVGGVRETQYF
TRBV5-4	-	-	TRBJ2-5	TGTGCCAGCAGCCCCCGAACAGCCCTTGAGGAGACCCAGTACTTC	CASSPRTALEETQYF
TRBV6-6	TRBD2	-	TRBJ2-1	TGTGCCAGCGATTTTAGCGGGAGGAGGAATGAGCAGTTCTTC	CASDFSGRRNEQFF
TRBV5-5	-	-	TRBJ1-6	TGTGCCAGCAGGGGTGTTGGGGGGACTTCACCCCTCCACTTT	CASRGVGGTSPLHF
TRBV7-2	-	-	TRBJ1-3	TGTGCCAGCAGCTTTCCGGGCAGGGACACCATATATTTT	CASSFPGRDTIYF
TRBV6-5	TRBD1	-	TRBJ2-7	TGTGCCAGCCAGTCCCCAGGACAGGTCAACGAGCAGTACTTC	CASQSPGQVNEQYF
TRBV2	-	-	TRBJ1-2	TGTGCCGCCGGGTCACGAAACTATGGCTACACCTTC	CAAGSRNYGYTF
TRBV4-1	TRBD1	-	TRBJ2-7	TGCGCCAGCAGCCAAGAAGGGACAGGGGGCCCGTACGAGCAGTACTTC	CASSQEGTGGPYEQYF
TRBV7-9	-	-	TRBJ2-5	TGTTCCAGCAGCTCACAACGGACTGGAGGGGAGGAGACCCAGTACTTC	CSSSSQRTGGEETQYF
TRBV10-3	-	-	TRBJ2-1	TGTGCCATCAGTGAGATCATGGTAGCCGGGGGTGAGCAGTTCTTC	CAISEIMVAGGEQFF
TRBV7-9	-	-	TRBJ2-6	TGTGCCAGCAGCCGAGGGGGAACTGGGGCCAACGTCCTGACTTTC	CASSRGGTGANVLTF